The clone carrying this TCR beta chain has more than one count but fewer than ten. Its target is not known. The data were obtained in a study of beta chain features in type 1 diabetes. Study results and limitations: Any role of HLA type in TCRB rearrangement remained unresolved here.

From germline, CDR1 is MRHNA and CDR2 SNTAGT. Trimming left V 4 bases short and J 0 bases short, with 10 bases between. The length of the CDR3 is 15 residues. Since all of the isolated RNA was reverse transcribed, expressed TCRB transcripts were what got sequenced. TCRdb keeps only in-frame clones here, not all; method: immunoSEQ multiplex PCR. The table has around 300,000 clones, 11% seen once. The clonotype comes from a woman aged 25 to 39 in good health. The sequenced material came from naive CD4+ T cells from blood. V gene TRBV6-4 combines with J gene TRBJ2-1; D might be TRBD1 (5 bases). The CDR3 bases are TGTGCCAGCAGTGTTGAGCAGGGCTCCTACAATGAGCAGTTCTTC. Translation gives CASSVEQGSYNEQFF.